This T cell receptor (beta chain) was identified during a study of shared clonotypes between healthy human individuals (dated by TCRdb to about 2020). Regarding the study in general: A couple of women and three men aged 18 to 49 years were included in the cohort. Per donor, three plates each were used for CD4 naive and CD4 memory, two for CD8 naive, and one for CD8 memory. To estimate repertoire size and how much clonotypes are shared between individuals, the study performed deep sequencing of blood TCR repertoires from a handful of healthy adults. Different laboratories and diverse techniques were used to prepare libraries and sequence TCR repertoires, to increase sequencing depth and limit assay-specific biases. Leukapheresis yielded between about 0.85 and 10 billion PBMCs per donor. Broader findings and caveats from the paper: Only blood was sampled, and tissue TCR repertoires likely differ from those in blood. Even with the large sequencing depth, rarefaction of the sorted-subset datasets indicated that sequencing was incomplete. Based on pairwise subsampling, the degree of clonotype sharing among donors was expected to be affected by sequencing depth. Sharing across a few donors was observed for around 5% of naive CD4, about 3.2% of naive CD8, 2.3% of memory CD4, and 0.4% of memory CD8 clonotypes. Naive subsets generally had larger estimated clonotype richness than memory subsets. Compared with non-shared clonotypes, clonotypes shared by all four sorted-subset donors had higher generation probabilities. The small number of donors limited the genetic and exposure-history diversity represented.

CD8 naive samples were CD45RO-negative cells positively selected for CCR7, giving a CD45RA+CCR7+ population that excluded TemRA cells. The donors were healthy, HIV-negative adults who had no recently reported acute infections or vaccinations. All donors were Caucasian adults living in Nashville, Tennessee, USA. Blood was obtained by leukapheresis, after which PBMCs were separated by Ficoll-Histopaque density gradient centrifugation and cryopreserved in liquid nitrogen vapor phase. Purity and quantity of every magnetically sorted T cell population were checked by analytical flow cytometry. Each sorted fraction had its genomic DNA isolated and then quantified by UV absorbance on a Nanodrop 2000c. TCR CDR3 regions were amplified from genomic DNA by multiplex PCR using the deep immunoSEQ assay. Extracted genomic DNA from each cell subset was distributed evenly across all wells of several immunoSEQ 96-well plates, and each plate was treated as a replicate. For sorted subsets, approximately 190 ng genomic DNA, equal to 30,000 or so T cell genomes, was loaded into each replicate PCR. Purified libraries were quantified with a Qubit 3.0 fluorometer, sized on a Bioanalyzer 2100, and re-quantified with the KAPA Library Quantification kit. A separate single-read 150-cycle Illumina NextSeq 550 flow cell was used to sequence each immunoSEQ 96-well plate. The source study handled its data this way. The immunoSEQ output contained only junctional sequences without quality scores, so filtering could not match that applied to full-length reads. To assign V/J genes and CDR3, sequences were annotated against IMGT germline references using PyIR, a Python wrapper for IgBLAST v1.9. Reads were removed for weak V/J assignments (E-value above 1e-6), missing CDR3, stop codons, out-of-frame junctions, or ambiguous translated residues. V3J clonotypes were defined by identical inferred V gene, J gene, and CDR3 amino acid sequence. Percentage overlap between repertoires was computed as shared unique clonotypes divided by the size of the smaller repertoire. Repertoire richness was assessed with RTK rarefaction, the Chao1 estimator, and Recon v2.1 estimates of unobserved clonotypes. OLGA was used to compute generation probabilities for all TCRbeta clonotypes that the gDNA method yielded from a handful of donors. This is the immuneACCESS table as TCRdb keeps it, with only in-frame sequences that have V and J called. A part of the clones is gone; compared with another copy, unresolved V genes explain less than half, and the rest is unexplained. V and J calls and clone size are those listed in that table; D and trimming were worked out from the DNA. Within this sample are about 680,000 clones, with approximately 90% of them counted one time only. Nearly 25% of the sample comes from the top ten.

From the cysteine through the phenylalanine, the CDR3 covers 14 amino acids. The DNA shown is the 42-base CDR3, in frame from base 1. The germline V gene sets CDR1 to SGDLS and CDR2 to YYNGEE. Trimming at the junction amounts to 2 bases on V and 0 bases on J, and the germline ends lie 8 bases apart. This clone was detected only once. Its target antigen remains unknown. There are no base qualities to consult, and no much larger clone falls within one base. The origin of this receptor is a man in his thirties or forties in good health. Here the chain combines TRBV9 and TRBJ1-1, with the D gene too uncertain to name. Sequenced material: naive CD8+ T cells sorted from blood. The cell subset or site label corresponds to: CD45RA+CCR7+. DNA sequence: TGTGCCAGCAGCGTGCAGGCGATGAACACTGAAGCTTTCTTT. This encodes CASSVQAMNTEAFF.